This entry lists 20 T cell receptor beta chains sequenced from one sample in a study of T cells in Graves' hyperthyroidism and ophthalmopathy. Researchers amplified the TCR beta CDR3 regions from RNA transcripts. Using the HTBI primer set, a first-round RT-PCR was run on the TCR CDR3. A single record per CDR3 protein comes from TCRdb applying MiXCR to the multiplex PCR reads. The repertoire has 270,000 or so distinct CDR3 sequences, less than 30% of them found once; the top ten carry about 30%. The sequenced sample consisted of blood. These receptors were obtained from a man aged 35-49 years with Graves' hyperthyroidism that later progressed to Graves' ophthalmopathy.

This clonotype showed up many times. The chain combines TRBV7-8 with TRBJ1-2; no firm D call. The V end was cut by 6 bases, the J end by 7 bases, with 21 bases between. Germline CDR1 SGHVS, CDR2 FQNEAQ. The CDR3 runs 15 residues. CDR3: CASRPPPLPGFGYTF. In DNA form, the CDR3 reads TGTGCCAGCAGGCCTCCTCCGCTACCAGGTTTTGGCTACACCTTC.

This clonotype was detected ten times or more. V and J are TRBV4-1 and TRBJ2-2; no definite D call. CDR1 is MGHRA, CDR2 YSYEKL, per germline. The germline V and J ends were trimmed by 2 bases and 5 bases, with 12 bases remaining between them. This CDR3 comprises 15 residues. The CDR3 loop is CASSQSLFGTGELFF. The DNA of the CDR3 is TGCGCCAGCAGCCAATCGCTTTTTGGAACCGGGGAGCTGTTTTTT.

This clonotype was found many times. The chain combines TRBV30 with TRBJ1-1; D is uncertain. This CDR3 has 10 residues. Germline CDR1 and CDR2: GTSNPN and SVGIG (reference sequence). V lost 4 bases, J lost 11 bases, and 11 bases lay in between. CDR3 region: CAWTRLGAFF. The CDR3 DNA is TGTGCCTGGACTCGGCTAGGGGCTTTCTTT.

This rearrangement joins TRBV5-1 to TRBJ1-1, with no clear D. Germline V gives CDR1 SGHRS, CDR2 YFSETQ. Between the trimmed V and J ends, which lost 3 bases and 4 bases, there was a span of 13 bases. CDR3 length: 14 residues. This CDR3 is CASSSEQGRTEAFF. The DNA of the CDR3 is TGCGCCAGCAGCTCCGAACAAGGCCGCACTGAAGCTTTCTTT. Full variable domain (outside the CDR3, taken from reference TRBV5-1 and TRBJ1-1): KAGVTQTPRYLIKTRGQQVTLSCSPISGHRSVSWYQQTPGQGLQFLFEYFSETQRNKGNFPGRFSGRQFSNSRSEMNVSTLELGDSALYLCASSSEQGRTEAFFGQGTRLTVV.

This clonotype was detected many times. The J gene is TRBJ2-5, the V gene TRBV11-1; D possibly uses TRBD1 or TRBD2 (6 bases each). Trimming cost V 5 bases and J 5 bases, with 18 bases left between them. This CDR3 spans 15 amino acids. Germline CDR1 is SGHAT and CDR2 is FQDESV (reference sequence). Here the CDR3 reads CASSPATGARETQYF. CDR3 nucleotide sequence: TGTGCCAGCAGCCCTGCGACGGGGGCGAGGGAGACCCAGTACTTC.

This clonotype occurred many times. The chain joins TRBV7-9 to TRBJ1-1; D is ambiguous. V lost 6 bases and J 4 bases, leaving 9 bases between the germline ends. The CDR3 has 12 amino acids. Germline V gene sequence: CDR1 SEHNR, CDR2 FQNEAQ (reference sequence). The CDR3: CASSLFGTEAFF. The CDR3 DNA is TGTGCCAGCAGTTTATTTGGCACTGAAGCTTTCTTT. Drawing the rest from reference TRBV7-9 and TRBJ1-1, the complete variable domain is DTGVSQNPRHKITKRGQNVTFRCDPISEHNRLYWYRQTLGQGPEFLTYFQNEAQLEKSRLLSDRFSAERPKGSFSTLEIQRTEQGDSAMYLCASSLFGTEAFFGQGTRLTVV.

This clonotype was seen only a few times. The J gene is TRBJ2-7, the V gene TRBV12-3 or TRBV12-4; TRBD2 aligns across 8 bases. The CDR3 spans 15 residues. Unmatched junction bases numbered 8, after V lost 3 bases and J lost 4 bases. CDR3 in amino acids: CASSFGLALGYEQYF. In DNA form, the CDR3 reads TGTGCCAGCAGTTTCGGACTAGCTTTGGGGTACGAGCAGTACTTC.

Ten or more counts support this clonotype. This chain joins TRBV20-1 and TRBJ2-2; 7 bases align to TRBD2. Trimming cost V 7 bases and J 3 bases; bases outside gene matches: 20. In germline, CDR1 is DFQATT, CDR2 SNEGSKA (reference sequence). CDR3 size: 18 residues. CDR3 DNA sequence: TGCAGTGTTAACCCTCCCGTCGGGGGAGGGAGGGACACCGGGGAGCTGTTTTTT. It is translated as CSVNPPVGGGRDTGELFF.

This clonotype was counted at least ten times. The chain employs TRBV4-1 and TRBJ1-2; D remains unclear. Trimming took 1 base from V and 7 from J, leaving 22 bases between them. CDR1 is MGHRA, CDR2 YSYEKL, per germline. This CDR3 comprises 17 residues. The CDR3 DNA is TGCGCCAGCAGCCAAGTGATGAGGGAATCATCTATCCGTGGCTACACCTTC. Residues: CASSQVMRESSIRGYTF.

The V gene is TRBV11-1, the J gene TRBJ2-5, with D tentatively TRBD1 (5 bases). This CDR3 is built from 19 residues. Trimming removed 2 bases from V and 4 bases from J, with 26 bases in between. The V gene's germline CDR1 is SGHAT and CDR2 FQDESV (reference sequence). CDR3 amino acids: CASSLKHTGGRPNGETQYF. The DNA for the CDR3 is TGTGCCAGCAGCTTAAAACACACAGGCGGCCGCCCGAACGGAGAGACCCAGTACTTC.

In its sample, this clonotype was seen many times. This sequence joins TRBV6-1 and TRBJ1-2, with D perhaps matching TRBD1 (5 bases). Trimming removed 3 bases at V and 4 bases at J, with 9 bases between. Germline V gene lookup returns CDR1 MNHNS and CDR2 SASEGT. The CDR3 consists of 13 residues. The CDR3 reads CASSDRGGYGYTF. The CDR3 region has the DNA TGTGCCAGCAGTGATCGGGGGGGCTATGGCTACACCTTC.

This chain connects TRBV30 to TRBJ2-7, with TRBD2 identical over 7 bases. J lost 0 bases, V lost 0 bases, and 8 bases had no gene match. The CDR3 has 16 residues. The germline CDR1 and CDR2 sequences are GTSNPN and SVGIG (reference sequence). The CDR3 is CAWSVTGGSRSYEQYF. DNA for the CDR3: TGTGCCTGGAGTGTCACTGGCGGGAGCCGCTCCTACGAGCAGTACTTC.

This clonotype was seen ten or more times. This sequence joins TRBV20-1 and TRBJ1-2; TRBD1 matches 10 bases. From germline, CDR1 is DFQATT and CDR2 SNEGSKA (reference sequence). The J segment lost 8 bases and the V segment lost 3 bases, leaving 6 bases of the junction unmatched. The CDR3 length is 13 residues. The CDR3 DNA reads as TGCAGTGCTAGGAGGGACAGGGGTGTCGGCTACACCTTC. This translates into CSARRDRGVGYTF.

This clonotype was seen once. This chain links TRBV6-1 with TRBJ2-7, with 8 bases aligning to TRBD2. The germline V gene has CDR1 MNHNS and CDR2 SASEGT. V lost 6 bases to trimming and J lost 4 bases; unmatched junction nucleotides: 17. The CDR3 sequence is 17 residues long. The chain's CDR3 is CASSQDDPASGRYEQYF. The CDR3, as DNA: TGTGCCAGCAGCCAAGATGACCCGGCTAGCGGGCGGTACGAGCAGTACTTC.

DNA of the CDR3: TGTGCCAGCAGTTACTATGCTGGGACAGGACGAGAAGCTTTCTTT. It yields the protein CASSYYAGTGREAFF. The rearrangement joins TRBV6-5 to TRBJ1-1, with 8 bases matching TRBD1. After removal of 1 base from V and 8 bases from J, the junction contained 9 bases not matched to a gene. Germline V gene lookup returns CDR1 MNHEY and CDR2 SVGAGI. CDR3 length equals 15 residues.

The chain couples TRBV6-2 or TRBV6-3 to TRBJ2-2; 8 positions match TRBD2. With 6 bases clipped from V and 8 bases from J, the junction kept 11 bases outside the gene matches. The CDR3 is made up of 15 amino acids. The germline V gene encodes CDR1 MNHEY and CDR2 SVGEGT. DNA of the CDR3: TGTGCCAGCAGGACCGTCCGAGCGGGAGTTGGGGAGCTGTTTTTT. Protein sequence: CASRTVRAGVGELFF.

This clonotype was observed many times. It may be a read error: a sequence one base away is much more abundant. This chain connects TRBV12-5 to TRBJ1-1; D is unclear. V lost 0 bases and J 6 bases, leaving 14 bases between the germline ends. The CDR3 totals 15 residues. Germline CDR1 LGHNT, CDR2 FRNRAP. The CDR3 loop reads CASGLVSSGSAEAFF. For the CDR3, the DNA is TGTGCTAGTGGTTTGGTAAGTTCCGGGTCCGCTGAAGCTTTCTTT.

This clonotype came up many times. This sequence joins TRBV11-2 and TRBJ1-2; D is perhaps TRBD1 (5 bases). The V end was cut by 5 bases, the J end by 2 bases, with 15 bases between. Looked up from germline, CDR1 is SGHAT and CDR2 is FQNNGV. The CDR3 runs 15 residues. The CDR3 loop is CASSLQTEVNYGYTF. CDR3 nucleotides: TGTGCCAGCAGCCTTCAGACAGAGGTGAACTATGGCTACACCTTC.

This clonotype was found many times. CDR3 coding DNA: TGTGCCAGCAGCTTAGAGGGCAGGGGCAACACTGAAGCTTTCTTT. Residues: CASSLEGRGNTEAFF. The V and J genes are TRBV7-3 and TRBJ1-1; D is perhaps TRBD1 (6 bases). This CDR3 comprises 15 residues. Trimming removed 2 bases from V and 2 bases from J, with 12 bases in between. CDR1 SGHTA and CDR2 FQGTGA come from the germline V gene. Complete variable domain (other parts from reference TRBV7-3 and TRBJ1-1): GAGVSQTPSNKVTEKGKYVELRCDPISGHTALYWYRQSLGQGPEFLIYFQGTGAADDSGLPNDRFFAVRPEGSVSTLKIQRTERGDSAVYLCASSLEGRGNTEAFFGQGTRLTVV.

The chain is built from TRBV6-2 or TRBV6-3 and TRBJ2-7, with TRBD2 matching 13 bases. Germline CDR1 and CDR2: MNHEY and SVGEGT. CDR3 size: 18 residues. V lost 4 bases to trimming and J lost 5 bases; unmatched junction nucleotides: 14. The CDR3 nucleotides are TGTGCCAGCAGTTTTTCCCCAGGACTAGCGGGAGTTCTGGACGAGCAGTACTTC. This gives the protein CASSFSPGLAGVLDEQYF.